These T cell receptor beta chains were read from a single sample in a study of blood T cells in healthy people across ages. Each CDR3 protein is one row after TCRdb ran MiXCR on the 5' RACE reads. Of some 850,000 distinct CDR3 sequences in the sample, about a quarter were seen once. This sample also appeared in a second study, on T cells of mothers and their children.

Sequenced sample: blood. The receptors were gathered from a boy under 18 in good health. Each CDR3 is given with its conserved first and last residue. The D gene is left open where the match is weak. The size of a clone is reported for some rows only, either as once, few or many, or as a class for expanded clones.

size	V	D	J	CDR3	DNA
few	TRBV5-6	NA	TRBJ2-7	CASSGGGPRWQYF	TGTGCCAGCAGCGGAGGCGGCCCCCGTTGGCAGTACTTC
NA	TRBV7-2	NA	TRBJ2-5	CASSLVTAQETQYF	TGTGCCAGCAGCTTAGTGACGGCACAAGAGACCCAGTACTTC
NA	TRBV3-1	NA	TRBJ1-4	CASSQSGGEKLFF	TGTGCCAGCAGCCAGAGTGGAGGTGAAAAACTGTTTTTT
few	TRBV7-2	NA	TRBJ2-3	CASSFRSTSDTQYF	TGTGCCAGCAGCTTTAGGAGCACCTCAGATACGCAGTATTTT
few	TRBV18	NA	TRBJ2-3	CASSLDSGRSQYF	TGTGCCAGCTCCTTGGATAGCGGTCGGTCGCAGTATTTT
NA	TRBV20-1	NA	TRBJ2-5	CSARGARTQETQYF	TGCAGTGCTAGGGGTGCGCGTACTCAAGAGACCCAGTACTTC
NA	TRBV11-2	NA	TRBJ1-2	CASSLGPIEGGYTF	TGTGCCAGCAGCTTAGGTCCCATCGAAGGGGGCTACACCTTC
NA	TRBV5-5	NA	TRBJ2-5	CASSLEGSGMETQYF	TGTGCCAGCAGCTTGGAGGGTAGTGGTATGGAGACCCAGTACTTC
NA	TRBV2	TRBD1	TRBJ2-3	CASSEAQGADTQYF	TGTGCCAGCAGTGAAGCTCAGGGGGCAGATACGCAGTATTTT
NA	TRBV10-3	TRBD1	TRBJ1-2	CAIRLTTGGTGNYGYTF	TGTGCCATCAGATTAACGACAGGGGGCACAGGGAACTATGGCTACACCTTC
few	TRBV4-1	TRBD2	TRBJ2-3	CASSQEFQRGTDTQYF	TGCGCCAGCAGCCAAGAATTCCAGCGGGGGACAGATACGCAGTATTTT
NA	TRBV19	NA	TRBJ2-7	CASSIGGSYEQYF	TGTGCCAGTAGTATTGGCGGATCCTACGAGCAGTACTTC
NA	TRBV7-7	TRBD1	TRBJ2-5	CASSPPPGTGKETQYF	TGTGCCAGCAGCCCCCCCCCCGGGACAGGGAAAGAGACCCAGTACTTC
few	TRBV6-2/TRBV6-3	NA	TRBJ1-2	CASSSGINYGYTF	TGTGCCAGCAGTTCGGGAATTAACTATGGCTACACCTTC
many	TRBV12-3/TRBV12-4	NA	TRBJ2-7	CASSTSSYEQYF	TGTGCCAGCAGTACCTCTTCCTACGAGCAGTACTTC
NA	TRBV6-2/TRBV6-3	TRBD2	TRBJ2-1	CASSPWTSAYNEQFF	TGTGCCAGCAGTCCTTGGACTAGCGCCTACAATGAGCAGTTCTTC
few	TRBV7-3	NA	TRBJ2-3	CASSLSAGLDTQYF	TGTGCCAGCAGCTTAAGCGCGGGGTTGGATACGCAGTATTTT
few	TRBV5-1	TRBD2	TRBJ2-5	CASRLGLAGGDQETQYF	TGCGCCAGCAGGCTGGGACTAGCGGGGGGAGACCAAGAGACCCAGTACTTC
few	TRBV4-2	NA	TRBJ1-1	CASSQKGKTEIVAFF	TGTGCCAGCAGCCAAAAGGGGAAAACGGAAATTGTAGCTTTCTTT
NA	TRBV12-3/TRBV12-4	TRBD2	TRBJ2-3	CASTRTSGGEADTQYF	TGTGCCAGCACGAGGACTAGCGGGGGGGAGGCAGATACGCAGTATTTT
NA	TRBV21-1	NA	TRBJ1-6	CASSKPAGTGERPRYNSPLHF	TGTGCCAGCAGCAAACCTGCCGGGACAGGGGAACGACCACGATATAATTCACCCCTCCACTTT
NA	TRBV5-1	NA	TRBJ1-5	CASSSGDNQPQHF	TGCGCCAGCAGCTCGGGGGATAATCAGCCCCAGCATTTT
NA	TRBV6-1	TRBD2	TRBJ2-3	CASKMSGGETDTQYF	TGTGCCAGCAAAATGAGCGGGGGGGAAACAGATACGCAGTATTTT
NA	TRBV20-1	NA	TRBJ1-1	CSARWGQGPMNTEAFF	TGCAGTGCTAGATGGGGGCAGGGACCCATGAACACTGAAGCTTTCTTT
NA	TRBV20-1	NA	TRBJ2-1	CSADQRRSYNEQFF	TGCAGTGCTGATCAGCGTCGCTCCTACAATGAGCAGTTCTTC
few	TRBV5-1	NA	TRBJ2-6	CASHPRGGAGANVLTF	TGCGCCAGCCACCCGCGCGGGGGCGCTGGGGCCAACGTCCTGACTTTC
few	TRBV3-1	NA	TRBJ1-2	CASSQGPGTGYTF	TGTGCCAGCAGCCAAGGTCCAGGTACTGGCTACACCTTC
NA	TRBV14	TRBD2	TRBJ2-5	CASSQDRGGLVRETQYF	TGTGCCAGCAGCCAAGATCGAGGGGGACTAGTGAGAGAGACCCAGTACTTC
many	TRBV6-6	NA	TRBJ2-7	CASSYSGGPYEQYF	TGTGCCAGCAGTTACAGTGGGGGCCCATACGAGCAGTACTTC
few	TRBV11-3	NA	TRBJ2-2	CASSLDGYAGELFF	TGTGCCAGCAGCTTAGACGGGTACGCCGGGGAGCTGTTTTTT
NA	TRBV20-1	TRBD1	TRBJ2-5	CSAIWTGDQETQYF	TGCAGTGCTATTTGGACAGGCGATCAAGAGACCCAGTACTTC
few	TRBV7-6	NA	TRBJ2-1	CASSLSAILSYNEQFF	TGTGCCAGCAGCTTATCAGCAATACTCTCCTACAATGAGCAGTTCTTC
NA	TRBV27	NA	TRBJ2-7	CASSVGVPAYEQYF	TGTGCCAGCAGCGTCGGGGTCCCGGCCTACGAGCAGTACTTC
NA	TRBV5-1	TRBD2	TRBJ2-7	CASSFPGTSGEQYF	TGCGCCAGCAGCTTCCCCGGGACTAGCGGCGAGCAGTACTTC
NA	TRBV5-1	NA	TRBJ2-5	CAGSLAGSVTETQYF	TGCGCCGGCAGCTTGGCTGGCTCGGTCACGGAGACCCAGTACTTC
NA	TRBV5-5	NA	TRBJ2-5	CASSVRQRRQETQYF	TGTGCCAGCAGCGTAAGACAGAGGCGTCAAGAGACCCAGTACTTC
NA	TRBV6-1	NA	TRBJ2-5	CASSEDVSYGQETQYF	TGTGCCAGCAGTGAAGATGTTAGTTACGGACAAGAGACCCAGTACTTC
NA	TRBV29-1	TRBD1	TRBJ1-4	CSVKGAGDEKLFF	TGCAGCGTTAAGGGGGCGGGCGATGAAAAACTGTTTTTT
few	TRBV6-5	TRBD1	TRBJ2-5	CASRRGQGIQTQYF	TGTGCCAGCAGGCGGGGACAGGGTATACAGACCCAGTACTTC
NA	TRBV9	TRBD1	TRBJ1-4	CASSVNENTGAYDEKLFF	TGTGCCAGCAGCGTCAACGAAAACACAGGGGCGTACGATGAAAAACTGTTTTTT
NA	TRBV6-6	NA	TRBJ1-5	CASSYGGPQPQHF	TGTGCCAGCAGTTACGGGGGGCCTCAGCCCCAGCATTTT
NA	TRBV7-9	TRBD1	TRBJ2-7	CASSNPGGQDRYEQYF	TGTGCCAGCAGCAACCCTGGGGGACAGGATCGCTACGAGCAGTACTTC
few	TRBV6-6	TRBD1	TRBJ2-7	CASSYPDRGHTGEQYF	TGTGCCAGCAGTTACCCCGACAGGGGACACACAGGCGAGCAGTACTTC
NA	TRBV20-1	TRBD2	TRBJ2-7	CSAREAGGPYEQYF	TGCAGTGCTAGAGAGGCGGGGGGGCCCTACGAGCAGTACTTC
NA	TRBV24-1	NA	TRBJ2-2	CATSDLEHPGELFF	TGTGCCACCAGTGATCTGGAGCATCCCGGGGAGCTGTTTTTT
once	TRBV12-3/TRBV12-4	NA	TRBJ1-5	CASSWGDQPQHF	TGTGCCAGCAGTTGGGGGGACCAGCCCCAGCATTTT
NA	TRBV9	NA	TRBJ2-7	CASSPFTPTDEQYF	TGTGCCAGCAGCCCGTTCACTCCGACCGACGAGCAGTACTTC
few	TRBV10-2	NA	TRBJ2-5	CASSPSRVETQYF	TGCGCCAGCAGCCCCTCCAGGGTGGAGACCCAGTACTTC
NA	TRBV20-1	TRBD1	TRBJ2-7	CSAEKDRAYEQYF	TGCAGTGCAGAGAAGGACAGGGCCTACGAGCAGTACTTC
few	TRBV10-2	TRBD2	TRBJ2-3	CASSDWTSGESTDTQYF	TGCGCCAGCAGTGATTGGACTAGCGGGGAAAGCACAGATACGCAGTATTTT